The present entry profiles one TCR beta chain with its context. Its specificity is unknown. The data belong to a study of blood T cells in healthy people across ages. Overall study findings and caveats: Versus aged donors, long-lived donors had higher diversity and more naive CD4+ cells. Diversity of TCR beta per million T cells declined in a roughly linear way with age.

Donors gave about 10 milliliters of peripheral blood apiece. A minimum of 6 micrograms of total RNA was extracted per sample. Sample-barcoded 5' priming and a J-beta primer mix drove a second PCR of about 6 to 12 cycles. TCRdb re-analysed the 5' RACE reads in MiXCR, keeping a single row per CDR3 protein. The profile shows around 1,500,000 distinct CDR3 sequences, 28% of them singletons. The germline gives CDR1 SEHNR, CDR2 FQNEAQ (reference sequence). This CDR3 region has 13 residues. Trimming pared 2 bases from V and 12 bases from J, leaving 14 bases between. The rearrangement links TRBV7-9 to TRBJ2-4; possible D gene TRBD1, 6 bases. Sequencing was carried out using blood. The TCR originated in a woman younger than 45 in good health. Here the CDR3 DNA reads TGTGCCAGCAGCTTAAAGACAGGCCCCCGTCAGTACTTC. It yields the protein CASSLKTGPRQYF.